One sample yielded the 26 T cell receptor beta chains listed below, sequenced in a study of T cells of healthy individuals. One entry per CDR3 protein, called by TCRdb with MiXCR from the 5' RACE reads. The table lists 50,000 to 55,000 distinct CDR3 sequences, approximately 15% of them singletons. The receptors stem from a human donor in good health.

The chain is built from TRBV7-2 and TRBJ2-3; 9 bases are a match to TRBD2. The CDR3 extends over 15 amino acids. Looked up from germline, CDR1 is SGHTA and CDR2 is FQGNSA. Trimming took 3 bases from V and 4 from J; bases not matched to a gene: 5. Written as DNA, the CDR3 is TGTGCCAGCAGCTTTTCTAGCGGGAACTCAGATACGCAGTATTTT. Translation gives CASSFSSGNSDTQYF. Complete variable domain (other parts from reference TRBV7-2 and TRBJ2-3): GAGVSQSPSNKVTEKGKDVELRCDPISGHTALYWYRQSLGQGLEFLIYFQGNSAPDKSGLPSDRFSAERTGGSVSTLTIQRTQQEDSAVYLCASSFSSGNSDTQYFGPGTRLTVL.

This clonotype was seen ten or more times. Here the CDR3 DNA reads TGTGCCAGCAGCCTGACTAGCGGCCCAGATACGCAGTATTTT. Its protein product is CASSLTSGPDTQYF. The rearrangement uses TRBV11-2 and TRBJ2-3; 9 bases match TRBD2. CDR3 length: 14 residues. Germline values: CDR1 SGHAT, CDR2 FQNNGV. The junction had 4 bases not matched to a gene; V was cut back by 5 bases and J by 4 bases.

The chain carries TRBV6-5 and TRBJ2-3, with D perhaps TRBD2 (5 bases). The CDR3 is made up of 18 amino acids. Trimming stripped 4 bases from V and 0 bases from J, with 20 bases between. Germline CDR1 reads MNHEY; CDR2 reads SVGAGI. CDR3 protein: CASSSEGPYRYSTDTQYF. CDR3 DNA: TGTGCCAGCAGTTCCGAGGGCCCATATCGATATAGCACAGATACGCAGTATTTT.

The gene calls are TRBV20-1 and TRBJ2-3; 11 nucleotides align to TRBD2. Losses at the gene ends were 4 bases for V and 2 bases for J; bases not matched to a gene: 5. Germline values: CDR1 DFQATT, CDR2 SNEGSKA (reference sequence). The CDR3 length is 15 residues. This chain's CDR3 is CSAILAGAFTDTQYF. Here the CDR3 DNA reads TGCAGTGCTATACTAGCGGGAGCTTTCACAGATACGCAGTATTTT.

This clonotype counts as medium-sized. The gene calls are TRBV20-1 and TRBJ2-1; the match to TRBD2 covers 11 bases. The CDR3 is 16 residues long. The V gene end was trimmed by 3 bases and the J gene end by 7 bases; junction bases not matched to a gene: 11. Per germline, CDR1 DFQATT and CDR2 SNEGSKA (reference sequence). The CDR3 DNA sequence: TGCAGTGCTAGGGAAGGGACTAGCGGTATTGAAAATGAGCAGTTCTTC. It specifies CSAREGTSGIENEQFF.

The sample holds many counts of this clonotype. The V call is TRBV7-9, the J call TRBJ1-4; 9 bases match TRBD1. Germline trimming cut 5 bases from V and 0 bases from J; bases unmatched to any gene: 4. The CDR3 consists of 16 residues. Germline CDR1 is SEHNR and CDR2 is FQNEAQ (reference sequence). Here the CDR3 reads CASSRGQGTTNEKLFF. CDR3 bases: TGTGCCAGCAGCCGAGGACAGGGGACAACTAATGAAAAACTGTTTTTT.

This clonotype was observed at least ten times. The rearrangement uses TRBV24-1 and TRBJ2-3, with TRBD2 identical over 10 bases. Per the germline V gene, CDR1 is KGHDR and CDR2 is SFDVKD. The CDR3 contains 14 residues. The J segment lost 6 bases and the V segment lost 6 bases, leaving 5 bases of the junction unmatched. In DNA, the CDR3 is TGTGCCACCAGTTACAGCGGGGGGGATGATACGCAGTATTTT. This gives the protein CATSYSGGDDTQYF.

This clonotype was seen a few times. The CDR3 DNA is TGTGCCAGCAGTTTAATGCGCTACGAGCAGTACTTC. Translation: CASSLMRYEQYF. J is TRBJ2-7 and V is TRBV12-3 or TRBV12-4; no clear D gene. CDR3 length equals 12 residues. The V end was cut by 2 bases, the J end by 3 bases, with 5 bases between.

In this sample, this clonotype turned up a few times. V and J are TRBV9 and TRBJ2-1; the D gene could be TRBD1 or TRBD2 (6 bases each). CDR1 is SGDLS, CDR2 YYNGEE, per germline. The CDR3 contains 14 residues. V was trimmed by 2 bases and J by 7 bases, leaving 13 bases between them. The CDR3 loop is CASSVPGAGNEQFF. DNA of the CDR3: TGTGCCAGCAGCGTCCCGGGGGCTGGAAATGAGCAGTTCTTC.

The rearrangement joins TRBV19 to TRBJ1-6; 7 nucleotides align to TRBD1. Per the germline V gene, CDR1 is LNHDA and CDR2 is SQIVND (reference sequence). V gave up 10 bases and J gave up 1 base; unmatched junction bases: 7. The CDR3 extends over 15 amino acids. DNA of the CDR3: TGTGCCACCTCGGAGGGGGCTTCCTATAATTCACCCCTCCACTTT. It is translated as CATSEGASYNSPLHF. Complete variable domain (other parts from reference TRBV19 and TRBJ1-6): DGGITQSPKYLFRKEGQNVTLSCEQNLNHDAMYWYRQDPGQGLRLIYYSQIVNDFQKGDIAEGYSVSREKKESFPLTVTSAQKNPTAFYLCATSEGASYNSPLHFGNGTRLTVT.

The chain carries TRBV12-3 or TRBV12-4 and TRBJ2-7, with TRBD1 identical over 7 bases. The CDR3 runs to 16 residues. V was pared by 5 bases and J by 5 bases, with 15 bases of the junction left unmatched. The CDR3 nucleotides are TGTGCCAGCAGTCTCTTCGGGGCAGGGGGAATGAACGAGCAGTACTTC. Its protein is CASSLFGAGGMNEQYF.

This clonotype came up many times. CDR3 region: CASSSPGTTYNEQFF. CDR3 in DNA: TGTGCCAGCAGCTCCCCGGGGACCACTTACAATGAGCAGTTCTTC. The chain combines TRBV9 with TRBJ2-1; tentatively, D is TRBD1 or TRBD2 (5 bases each). V was trimmed by 4 bases and J by 4 bases, leaving 15 bases between them. The length of the CDR3 is 15 residues. CDR1 SGDLS and CDR2 YYNGEE come from the germline V gene.

The sample holds a few counts of this clonotype. J is TRBJ2-3 and V is TRBV7-2; 9 nucleotides match TRBD2. The CDR3 consists of 16 residues. V lost 2 bases and J lost 3; bases outside the gene matches: 6. CDR1 is SGHTA and CDR2 is FQGNSA in the germline V gene. CDR3 protein: CASSLTAGGLTDTQYF. CDR3 nucleotides: TGTGCCAGCAGCTTAACAGCGGGAGGACTAACAGATACGCAGTATTTT.

This chain links TRBV9 with TRBJ2-3, with D unresolved. The V gene's germline CDR1 is SGDLS and CDR2 YYNGEE. V lost 0 bases, J lost 0 bases, and 5 bases lay in between. The CDR3 loop spans 14 amino acids. The CDR3 here is CASSVDGSTDTQYF. CDR3 in DNA: TGTGCCAGCAGCGTAGACGGGAGCACAGATACGCAGTATTTT.

The chain recombines TRBV5-1 with TRBJ2-7; 8 bases are shared with TRBD1. J lost 0 bases, V lost 3 bases, and 2 bases had no gene match. There are 14 residues in the CDR3. The V gene's germline CDR1 is SGHRS and CDR2 YFSETQ. The DNA for the CDR3 is TGCGCCAGCAGCTGGACAGGGAACTCCTACGAGCAGTACTTC. Its translation is CASSWTGNSYEQYF. The full variable domain, completed using reference TRBV5-1 and TRBJ2-7, is KAGVTQTPRYLIKTRGQQVTLSCSPISGHRSVSWYQQTPGQGLQFLFEYFSETQRNKGNFPGRFSGRQFSNSRSEMNVSTLELGDSALYLCASSWTGNSYEQYFGPGTRLTVT.

This clonotype came up many times. The chain has TRBV7-2 and TRBJ1-2, with a possible D match to TRBD1 (6 bases). Trimming took off 5 bases at V and 4 bases at J, with 11 bases between the two ends. Germline-derived CDR1 and CDR2 are SGHTA and FQGNSA. This CDR3 contains 13 residues. CDR3 DNA sequence: TGTGCCAGCAGCCCCCCGGACAGCTATGGCTACACCTTC. This sequence encodes CASSPPDSYGYTF. The whole variable domain, remainder taken from reference TRBV7-2 and TRBJ1-2, is GAGVSQSPSNKVTEKGKDVELRCDPISGHTALYWYRQSLGQGLEFLIYFQGNSAPDKSGLPSDRFSAERTGGSVSTLTIQRTQQEDSAVYLCASSPPDSYGYTFGSGTRLTVV.

This clonotype was seen ten or more times. V gene TRBV5-6 combines with J gene TRBJ2-1, with 10 positions matching TRBD2. Germline V gene lookup returns CDR1 SGHDT and CDR2 YYEEEE. There are 16 residues in the CDR3. After removal of 2 bases from V and 5 bases from J, the junction contained 7 bases not matched to a gene. The DNA for the CDR3 is TGTGCCAGCAGCTTCCTCGGACTAGCGGAAAACAATGAGCAGTTCTTC. Amino acids: CASSFLGLAENNEQFF.

The chain carries TRBV20-1 and TRBJ2-5; TRBD2 agrees at 8 bases. This CDR3 is 15 amino acids long. V lost 6 bases and J lost 5; bases outside the gene matches: 14. CDR1 is DFQATT and CDR2 is SNEGSKA in the germline V gene (reference sequence). Here the CDR3 reads CSAVDGVAGQETQYF. CDR3 sequence (DNA): TGCAGTGCAGTAGACGGGGTAGCGGGGCAGGAGACCCAGTACTTC.

This clonotype has ten or more counts. The chain has TRBV7-2 and TRBJ2-5; maybe TRBD1 (5 bases). V was cut by 5 bases and J by 7 bases, with 23 bases left in between. Germline CDR1 SGHTA, CDR2 FQGNSA. The CDR3 is 16 residues long. This CDR3 reads CASSRAPQAGYPTQYF. CDR3 in DNA: TGTGCCAGCAGCAGAGCCCCCCAGGCAGGGTACCCGACCCAGTACTTC.

This clonotype was detected ten times or more. The chain joins TRBV9 to TRBJ2-3; D may be TRBD1 (5 bases). Trimming stripped 0 bases from V and 4 bases from J, with 12 bases between. Looked up from germline, CDR1 is SGDLS and CDR2 is YYNGEE. The CDR3 sequence is 15 residues long. The CDR3 loop reads CASSVEGAGADTQYF. The CDR3 DNA reads as TGTGCCAGCAGCGTAGAAGGGGCTGGCGCAGATACGCAGTATTTT.

This clonotype appeared many times. This sequence joins TRBV4-3 and TRBJ2-3; 10 bases align to TRBD2. Germline V gene lookup returns CDR1 LGHNA and CDR2 YSLEER. CDR3 length: 21 residues. V lost 0 bases and J lost 1; bases outside the gene matches: 16. CDR3 in DNA: TGCGCCAGCAGCCAAGATCTGGGAGCGGGAGGGCCCATGGTTGGCACAGATACGCAGTATTTT. Its translation is CASSQDLGAGGPMVGTDTQYF.

This clonotype is labeled medium-sized. The CDR3 DNA reads as TGTGCCAGCAGCCACGGGGTCGAGCAGTACTTC. Protein product: CASSHGVEQYF. The chain is built from TRBV9 and TRBJ2-7, with D perhaps matching TRBD2 (5 bases). Trimming cost V 4 bases and J 6 bases, with 8 bases left between them. Germline V lookup: CDR1 SGDLS, CDR2 YYNGEE. CDR3 length: 11 residues.

Notes on this clonotype: This may stem from a read error, because a much larger clone lies one nucleotide away. The chain links TRBV6-2 or TRBV6-3 to TRBJ2-1, with TRBD2 identical over 11 bases. Looked up from germline, CDR1 is MNHEY and CDR2 is SVGEGT. This CDR3 is 15 amino acids long. Trimming cost V 5 bases and J 0 bases; bases outside gene matches: 0. CDR3 nucleotides: TGTGCCAGCAGTACTAGCGGGAGCTCCTACAATGAGCAGTTCTTC. Encoded protein: CASSTSGSSYNEQFF.

There are many counts of this clonotype. The chain carries TRBV12-3 or TRBV12-4 and TRBJ2-3; no definite D call. Trimming shortened V by 1 base and J by 1 base, and 6 bases separated the two germline ends. The CDR3 is 14 residues long. As DNA, the CDR3 is TGTGCCAGCAGTTTAGGCTTGGGCACAGATACGCAGTATTTT. This codes for CASSLGLGTDTQYF.

The chain couples TRBV7-2 to TRBJ2-3, with TRBD2 matching over 7 bases. The CDR3 length is 16 residues. The ends lost 1 base at V and 2 bases at J; junction bases unmatched: 6. Germline V gives CDR1 SGHTA, CDR2 FQGNSA. CDR3 protein: CASSLETGGPTDTQYF. The DNA of the CDR3 is TGTGCCAGCAGCTTAGAGACGGGAGGACCCACAGATACGCAGTATTTT.

This clonotype was counted many times. The V call is TRBV13, the J call TRBJ2-3; D is undetermined. V gave up 1 base and J gave up 5 bases, with 13 bases separating them. This CDR3 is 15 amino acids long. Germline V lookup: CDR1 PRHDT, CDR2 FYEKMQ (reference sequence). CDR3 DNA sequence: TGTGCCAGCAGCTTAGACAGTCGGTTCGAAGATACGCAGTATTTT. Amino acid sequence: CASSLDSRFEDTQYF.